This T cell receptor (beta chain) appears in the sequencing data of a study of monozygotic twins with inflammatory bowel disease. With regard to this clonotype: Its antigen is not identified.

The study's findings and limits: Clonotype sharing was lower in IBD patients than healthy twins, most markedly with disease activity. Twins classed as concordant or discordant showed no difference in repertoire similarity, possibly from limited power.

Template switching appended UMIs that held a 6-nucleotide sample barcode. No DNA is given; TCRdb re-called the 5' RACE reads and lists each CDR3 protein once. The sample holds about 380,000 distinct CDR3 sequences. The blood volume drawn from each donor was approximately 2.5 ml. Material for sequencing was blood. This clonotype was sampled from a human donor with ulcerative colitis or Crohn's disease, or a healthy co-twin of an affected twin (not recorded which).

CDR3: CASSPQYTAPGLYEQFF. This sequence joins TRBV4-2 and TRBJ2-1; TCRdb's assignment of TRBD1 cannot be checked, as there is no DNA. Looked up from germline, CDR1 is LGHNA and CDR2 is YNFKEQ. The length of the CDR3 is 17 residues.